This T cell receptor (beta chain) came from a study of shared clonotypes between healthy human individuals. Study information: A donor's plate count was three for CD4 naive and three for CD4 memory; CD8 naive had two and CD8 memory one. Overall study findings and caveats: It was the few donors that limited the genetic and exposure-history diversity represented. With several donors compared, roughly 5% of naive CD4 clonotypes were shared.

From CD4+ cells came CD45RA+ naive and CD45RA-negative memory subsets. On this clone itself: Its matching antigen is unknown.

Deletions cut 4 bases from V and 7 bases from J, with 11 bases between. From germline, CDR1 is LNHDA and CDR2 SQIVND (reference sequence). There are 13 residues in the CDR3. The repertoire was sequenced with immunoSEQ multiplex PCR; TCRdb's copy has only in-frame clones and lacks some. This table holds under 650,000 clones, roughly 95% found once. This clonotype was obtained from a woman aged 25 to 45 in good health. This chain joins TRBV19 and TRBJ2-1; D gene uncertain. Sequences were obtained from naive CD4+ T cells sorted from blood. Sample subset: CD45RA+ positively selected. DNA of the CDR3: TGTGCCAGTAGTACGTCGGTAGAAAATGAGCAGTTCTTC. This sequence encodes CASSTSVENEQFF.